This T cell receptor (beta chain) comes out of a study of cytomegalovirus exposure and HLA in healthy donors. General study results and limits: The classifier, whose performance was assessed in both the original and validation cohorts, reportedly diagnosed cytomegalovirus status with high specificity and sensitivity.

CDR1 is MNHNY and CDR2 is SVGAGI in the germline V gene (reference sequence). The CDR3 sequence is 15 residues long. The J segment lost 1 base and the V segment lost 7 bases, leaving 8 bases of the junction unmatched. A multiplex PCR was run with 60 Vbeta primers and 13 Jbeta primers. Generated by immunoSEQ multiplex PCR, the TCRdb table keeps only in-frame clones and is missing some. The top ten clones hold 0.71% of a sample with roughly 200,000 clones, approximately 88% of them seen once. This clone was picked up one time. Antigen specificity is unknown. The chain couples TRBV6-6 to TRBJ2-5, with 8 bases fitting TRBD1. Sequenced: PBMCs. The receptor's source is a boy aged 2-9 years in good health and CMV-seronegative. For the CDR3, the DNA is TGTGCCAGCACCTATGGACAGGGAGGCCAAGAGACCCAGTACTTC. Translating it yields CASTYGQGGQETQYF.